A single sample gave rise to the 28 T cell receptor beta chains below, sequenced in a study of T cell responses to AZD1222 COVID-19 vaccine. Libraries were prepared by immunoSEQ multiplex PCR; TCRdb keeps only in-frame clonotypes and omits some of them. In the table there are about 140,000 clones, 85% to 90% of which are singletons. Source: peripheral blood, taken on day 0 of AZD1222 vaccination. The source of these receptors is an adult in good health.

The chain combines TRBV4-3 with TRBJ1-1; no definite D call. The germline CDR1 and CDR2 sequences are LGHNA and YSLEER. Trimming removed 0 bases from V and 4 bases from J, with 12 bases in between. CDR3 length equals 15 residues. In nucleotides, the CDR3 is TGCGCCAGCAGCCAAGAAACAAGGAGAGGCACTGAAGCTTTCTTT. This encodes CASSQETRRGTEAFF.

This clone came up once. The V call is TRBV7-9, the J call TRBJ2-1; possible D gene TRBD2, 5 bases. V dropped 6 bases and J dropped 0 bases, with 15 bases sitting between them. The CDR3 consists of 16 residues. The germline V gene encodes CDR1 SEHNR and CDR2 FQNEAQ (reference sequence). CDR3 in amino acids: CASSPPGRGSYNEQFF. The CDR3 DNA reads TGTGCCAGCAGTCCTCCGGGTCGGGGCTCCTACAATGAGCAGTTCTTC.

The chain is built from TRBV5-1 and TRBJ1-5; 7 bases map to TRBD1. This CDR3 has 18 residues. CDR1 and CDR2 (germline): SGHRS, YFSETQ. Unmatched junction bases numbered 19, after V lost 0 bases and J lost 10 bases. The CDR3 loop is CASSLGTGGYEGIEPQHF. The CDR3 DNA reads as TGCGCCAGCAGCTTGGGGACAGGAGGCTATGAGGGGATCGAACCCCAGCATTTT.

This chain uses TRBV5-4 with TRBJ2-7, with 7 bases lining up with TRBD1. V shed 4 bases and J 0 bases; nucleotides not matched to a gene: 7. CDR3 size: 15 residues. CDR1 is SGHNT, CDR2 YYREEE, per germline (reference sequence). The CDR3 reads CASSLTGAISYEQYF. CDR3 nucleotides: TGTGCCAGCAGCCTAACAGGGGCTATCTCCTACGAGCAGTACTTC.

The chain has TRBV28 and TRBJ1-2; TRBD1 is a possible D gene (6 bases). Germline assignment: CDR1 MDHEN and CDR2 SYDVKM. CDR3 size: 16 residues. Between the trimmed V and J ends, which lost 2 bases and 4 bases, there was a span of 17 bases. DNA of the CDR3: TGTGCCAGCAGTTTACTGCAGGGGTCGGGGGTCTATGGCTACACCTTC. It specifies CASSLLQGSGVYGYTF.

This chain connects TRBV5-4 to TRBJ2-1; 13 bases are shared with TRBD2. Germline CDR1 SGHNT, CDR2 YYREEE (reference sequence). This CDR3 contains 15 residues. V shed 5 bases and J 5 bases; nucleotides not matched to a gene: 4. Here the CDR3 reads CASRQGLAGDNEQFF. DNA for the CDR3: TGTGCCAGCAGACAAGGACTAGCGGGGGACAATGAGCAGTTCTTC.

V usage is TRBV7-2 and J usage is TRBJ2-3, with 9 nucleotides matching TRBD1. From germline, CDR1 is SGHTA and CDR2 FQGNSA. The CDR3 is 15 residues long. V gave up 5 bases and J gave up 1 base; unmatched junction bases: 4. Here the CDR3 reads CASSLGQGGTDTQYF. In DNA, the CDR3 is TGTGCCAGCAGCCTGGGACAGGGAGGCACAGATACGCAGTATTTT.

This chain uses TRBV6-1 with TRBJ1-1; TRBD1 might be the D (5 bases). V lost 1 base, J lost 6 bases, and 15 bases lay in between. There are 15 residues in the CDR3. Germline values: CDR1 MNHNS, CDR2 SASEGT. The CDR3 is CASSEGGATGAEAFF. The CDR3 DNA reads TGTGCCAGCAGTGAAGGCGGGGCCACTGGAGCTGAAGCTTTCTTT.

This sequence joins TRBV2 and TRBJ2-2, with a weak D call TRBD2 (6 bases). Germline V gene lookup returns CDR1 SNHLY and CDR2 FYNNEI. The CDR3 is made up of 12 amino acids. V lost 7 bases, J lost 4 bases, and 7 bases lay in between. The CDR3 is CASNSGTGELFF. For the CDR3, the DNA is TGTGCCAGCAATAGCGGCACCGGGGAGCTGTTTTTT. The complete variable domain, with remaining parts taken from reference TRBV2 and TRBJ2-2, reads EPEVTQTPSHQVTQMGQEVILRCVPISNHLYFYWYRQILGQKVEFLVSFYNNEISEKSEIFDDQFSVERPDGSNFTLKIRSTKLEDSAMYFCASNSGTGELFFGEGSRLTVL.

The chain links TRBV11-3 to TRBJ2-3; D ambiguous. V dropped 5 bases and J dropped 2 bases, with 5 bases sitting between them. The germline gives CDR1 SGHNT, CDR2 YENEEA. The CDR3 consists of 12 residues. The CDR3 sequence: CASSLHTDTQYF. CDR3 coding DNA: TGTGCCAGCAGCCTCCACACAGATACGCAGTATTTT.

The chain couples TRBV24-1 to TRBJ1-2; 7 nucleotides match TRBD1. The CDR3 runs to 15 residues. Unmatched junction bases numbered 12, after V lost 11 bases and J lost 1 base. CDR1 is KGHDR and CDR2 is SFDVKD in the germline V gene. The CDR3 DNA sequence: TGTGCCATCATCCCCGGGACAGACCTTAACTATGGCTACACCTTC. It encodes CAIIPGTDLNYGYTF.

This clone has just a few counts. V is TRBV27 and J is TRBJ2-1; TRBD1 matches at 9 bases. In germline, CDR1 is MNHEY, CDR2 SMNVEV (reference sequence). The CDR3 contains 14 residues. V gave up 4 bases and J gave up 5 bases; unmatched junction bases: 3. CDR3 in DNA: TGTGCCAGCAGTTCGAGACAGGGGGACAATGAGCAGTTCTTC. Translated, it gives CASSSRQGDNEQFF.

This clone appeared once. The rearrangement links TRBV19 to TRBJ1-2, with D unclear. Germline CDR1 and CDR2: LNHDA and SQIVND (reference sequence). V was cut by 1 base and J by 3 bases, with 12 bases left in between. The CDR3 totals 15 residues. CDR3 nucleotide sequence: TGTGCCAGTAGTATAGTACCGGCGGTAGACTATGGCTACACCTTC. Its protein product is CASSIVPAVDYGYTF. Filled out from reference TRBV19 and TRBJ1-2, the complete variable domain reads DGGITQSPKYLFRKEGQNVTLSCEQNLNHDAMYWYRQDPGQGLRLIYYSQIVNDFQKGDIAEGYSVSREKKESFPLTVTSAQKNPTAFYLCASSIVPAVDYGYTFGSGTRLTVV.

This clone has more than one count but fewer than ten. The CDR3 DNA is TGCGCCAGCAGCCAAGATTGGGGGGGCACTGAAGCTTTCTTT. This sequence encodes CASSQDWGGTEAFF. The chain links TRBV4-1 to TRBJ1-1, with TRBD1 as a possible D gene (5 bases). The CDR3 totals 14 residues. V lost 0 bases and J lost 4, with 9 bases in between. Germline CDR1 is MGHRA and CDR2 is YSYEKL.

V and J are TRBV5-6 and TRBJ1-1; perhaps TRBD1 as D (5 bases). Germline CDR1 and CDR2: SGHDT and YYEEEE. The CDR3 extends over 12 amino acids. V was clipped by 6 bases and J by 10 bases, with 16 bases between them. The CDR3 DNA sequence: TGTGCCAGCACGCGGGGGGTACTTGGAGCTTTCTTT. This encodes CASTRGVLGAFF.

The V gene is TRBV4-1, the J gene TRBJ1-5; D not certain. The CDR3 consists of 14 residues. Deletions cut 4 bases from V and 10 bases from J, with 17 bases between. CDR1 MGHRA and CDR2 YSYEKL come from the germline V gene. The CDR3, as DNA: TGCGCCAGCAGCCTCCCGGGAACTATCGAACCCCAGCATTTT. Protein sequence: CASSLPGTIEPQHF.

The rearrangement joins TRBV14 to TRBJ1-1; D remains unclear. The CDR3 length is 13 residues. Germline CDR1 SGHDN, CDR2 FVKESK. With 2 bases removed from V and 3 bases from J, the gap between germline ends came to 7 bases. The CDR3 nucleotides read TGTGCCAGCAGCCAAAATACATACACTGAAGCTTTCTTT. This encodes CASSQNTYTEAFF.

Only a few counts were recorded for this clone. The chain joins TRBV28 to TRBJ1-3, with TRBD1 matching over 8 bases. The CDR3 totals 17 residues. Germline V gene data show CDR1 as MDHEN and CDR2 as SYDVKM. V trimming: 2 bases; J trimming: 1 base; junction bases outside the gene matches: 7. The chain's CDR3 is CASSLIQGATSGNTIYF. The CDR3 nucleotides are TGTGCCAGCAGTTTAATTCAGGGGGCTACGTCTGGAAACACCATATATTTT.

The rearrangement joins TRBV7-2 to TRBJ2-5; D remains ambiguous. This CDR3 spans 12 amino acids. V lost 4 bases and J lost 2, with 5 bases in between. Germline V gene sequence: CDR1 SGHTA, CDR2 FQGNSA. CDR3 protein: CASSYRQETQYF. DNA for the CDR3: TGTGCCAGCAGCTACAGACAAGAGACCCAGTACTTC.

V usage is TRBV4-1 and J usage is TRBJ1-3, with D perhaps matching TRBD1 (5 bases). The germline V gene encodes CDR1 MGHRA and CDR2 YSYEKL. The V and J ends lost 2 bases and 6 bases respectively, with 14 bases between them. This CDR3 comprises 15 residues. In DNA form, the CDR3 reads TGCGCCAGCAGCCAACCCGACAGTATTTTAAACACCATATATTTT. Translated, it gives CASSQPDSILNTIYF.

The chain carries TRBV9 and TRBJ2-7; the D gene is possibly TRBD1 (6 bases). V gave up 2 bases and J gave up 0 bases, with 9 bases separating them. The CDR3 length is 14 residues. CDR1 and CDR2 from the germline V gene are SGDLS and YYNGEE. The CDR3 loop is CASSVLDSSYEQYF. CDR3 coding DNA: TGTGCCAGCAGCGTCCTGGACAGCTCCTACGAGCAGTACTTC.

This chain uses TRBV6-1 with TRBJ2-3, with a weak D call TRBD1 (5 bases). V shed 3 bases and J shed 10 bases, with 14 bases lying between them. CDR1 MNHNS and CDR2 SASEGT come from the germline V gene. CDR3 length equals 13 residues. For the CDR3, the DNA is TGTGCCAGCAGTGATATGGGGCGTGAGTCGCAGTATTTT. Amino acid sequence: CASSDMGRESQYF.

The genes are TRBV5-1 and TRBJ2-6; D uncertain. This CDR3 comprises 14 residues. The germline CDR1 and CDR2 sequences are SGHRS and YFSETQ. The germline V and J ends were trimmed by 6 bases and 0 bases, with 7 bases remaining between them. The CDR3 DNA sequence: TGCGCCAGCACCCAAAACTCTGGGGCCAACGTCCTGACTTTC. This encodes CASTQNSGANVLTF.

The rearrangement uses TRBV11-2 and TRBJ2-1, with D possibly matching TRBD1 (6 bases). The V and J ends lost 1 base and 6 bases respectively, with 10 bases between them. This CDR3 is built from 14 residues. The germline V gene encodes CDR1 SGHAT and CDR2 FQNNGV. CDR3 in DNA: TGTGCCAGCAGCTTAGGGACAGCTGGCAATGAGCAGTTCTTC. It yields the protein CASSLGTAGNEQFF.

This clone was observed once. The CDR3 protein is CASSPGTGVAYEQYF. Here the CDR3 DNA reads TGTGCCAGCAGCCCCGGGACAGGGGTCGCCTACGAGCAGTACTTC. The chain links TRBV11-2 to TRBJ2-7, with TRBD1 matching 10 bases. The V segment lost 5 bases and the J segment 2 bases; nucleotides outside the gene matches: 6. The CDR3 contains 15 residues. Germline V CDR1 and CDR2: SGHAT, FQNNGV.

The chain is built from TRBV28 and TRBJ1-2; 7 nucleotides agree with TRBD1. The V gene's germline CDR1 is MDHEN and CDR2 SYDVKM. Losses at the gene ends were 8 bases for V and 7 bases for J; bases not matched to a gene: 7. The CDR3 is 12 amino acids. As DNA, the CDR3 is TGTGCCAGCGTTGGGACAGAACGTGGCTACACCTTC. Amino acid sequence: CASVGTERGYTF.

The chain is built from TRBV7-2 and TRBJ2-3; TRBD2 is a possible D gene (5 bases). The CDR3 has 16 residues. Trimming pared 1 base from V and 0 bases from J, leaving 11 bases between. Germline CDR1 is SGHTA and CDR2 is FQGNSA. The CDR3 bases are TGTGCCAGCAGCTTAGGGGCTAGCCCGAGCACAGATACGCAGTATTTT. It yields the protein CASSLGASPSTDTQYF. The full variable domain, its missing parts supplied by reference TRBV7-2 and TRBJ2-3, is GAGVSQSPSNKVTEKGKDVELRCDPISGHTALYWYRQSLGQGLEFLIYFQGNSAPDKSGLPSDRFSAERTGGSVSTLTIQRTQQEDSAVYLCASSLGASPSTDTQYFGPGTRLTVL.

This chain joins TRBV7-8 and TRBJ2-3; no firm D call. The CDR3 length is 15 residues. Per the germline V gene, CDR1 is SGHVS and CDR2 is FQNEAQ. Trimming removed 2 bases at V and 5 bases at J, with 14 bases between. The CDR3 here is CASSLWKGVRDTQYF. CDR3 coding DNA: TGTGCCAGCAGCTTATGGAAGGGTGTAAGAGATACGCAGTATTTT.